A single sample gave rise to the 32 T cell receptor beta chains below, sequenced in a study of blood T cell repertoires in COVID-19. TCRdb's table, derived via immunoSEQ multiplex PCR, lists solely in-frame clones and lacks some. The sample contains fewer than 300,000 clones, 81% of which appear only once. The sequencing sample was made of peripheral blood. These receptors all come from a woman aged 55-70 years with active or convalescent COVID-19.

The CDR3 spells CASSLREQFF. In nucleotides, the CDR3 is TGTGCCAGCAGCTTACGTGAGCAGTTCTTC. The V call is TRBV7-2, the J call TRBJ2-1; D is uncertain. There are 10 residues in the CDR3. Germline CDR1 is SGHTA and CDR2 is FQGNSA. V lost 2 bases and J lost 9, with 2 bases in between.

This chain links TRBV25-1 with TRBJ2-2; D is unclear. This CDR3 is 15 amino acids long. Germline V gene data show CDR1 as MGHDK and CDR2 as SYGVNS. Trimming took off 6 bases at V and 2 bases at J, with 13 bases between the two ends. CDR3: CASSGTPLNTGELFF. The CDR3 bases are TGTGCCAGCAGCGGTACTCCCCTTAACACCGGGGAGCTGTTTTTT.

The rearrangement links TRBV21-1 to TRBJ1-5. TRBV21-1 has pseudogene status. The CDR3 is 13 residues long. The CDR3 bases are TGTGCCAGCAGTCCCTCCCCCTTTCAGCCCCAGCATTTT. It yields the protein CASSPSPFQPQHF.

The chain links TRBV29-1 to TRBJ2-7, with a tentative D call TRBD1 (6 bases). The CDR3 has 10 residues. V was cut by 2 bases and J by 9 bases, with 8 bases left in between. Germline lookup yields CDR1 SQVTM and CDR2 ANQGSEA. The CDR3 is CSVETTGQYF. The CDR3 DNA follows: TGCAGCGTTGAAACGACAGGGCAGTACTTC.

The chain links TRBV7-8 to TRBJ2-7; a possible D gene is TRBD2 (6 bases). Trimming stripped 1 base from V and 0 bases from J, with 13 bases between. This CDR3 has 16 amino acids. Germline V lookup: CDR1 SGHVS, CDR2 FQNEAQ. The DNA for the CDR3 is TGTGCCAGCAGCTTAGTGGGTGCGGGGATCTCCTACGAGCAGTACTTC. Encoded protein: CASSLVGAGISYEQYF.

This rearrangement joins TRBV11-2 to TRBJ2-3; TRBD1 matches 7 bases. V lost 2 bases and J lost 5; bases outside the gene matches: 10. Looked up from germline, CDR1 is SGHAT and CDR2 is FQNNGV. The CDR3 is 16 amino acids. CDR3: CASSLQPTSGGDTQYF. The CDR3 DNA reads as TGTGCCAGCAGCTTACAGCCGACATCAGGGGGAGATACGCAGTATTTT.

The rearrangement links TRBV5-1 to TRBJ1-2; D is perhaps TRBD1 (6 bases). Germline values: CDR1 SGHRS, CDR2 YFSETQ. CDR3 size: 15 residues. V was clipped by 4 bases and J by 3 bases, with 16 bases between them. The CDR3 DNA follows: TGCGCCAGCAGCCCGGCTCCAGGGGATTACTATGGCTACACCTTC. Translating gives CASSPAPGDYYGYTF.

V usage is TRBV5-1 and J usage is TRBJ1-5; a possible D gene is TRBD1 (6 bases). Trimming cost V 7 bases and J 4 bases, with 12 bases left between them. Germline CDR1 is SGHRS and CDR2 is YFSETQ. The length of the CDR3 is 13 residues. CDR3 sequence reads: CASATGNNQPQHF. Written as DNA, the CDR3 is TGCGCCAGCGCCACAGGGAATAATCAGCCCCAGCATTTT.

This clone was detected only once. The V gene is TRBV7-3, the J gene TRBJ2-7; 9 positions agree with TRBD1. Unmatched junction bases numbered 6, after V lost 2 bases and J lost 4 bases. CDR3 length equals 15 residues. Germline V gives CDR1 SGHTA, CDR2 FQGTGA. CDR3 sequence (DNA): TGTGCCAGCAGCTTAGGCCCGGGACAGGGTTACGAGCAGTACTTC. Protein sequence: CASSLGPGQGYEQYF.

DNA for the CDR3: TGTGCCAGCAGCCAAGATGAGGCCGGCTATAATTCACCCCTCCACTTT. Its protein is CASSQDEAGYNSPLHF. This chain joins TRBV3-1 (or the pseudogene TRBV3-2) and TRBJ1-6; D gene unclear. CDR1 LGHDT and CDR2 YNNKEL come from the germline V gene (reference sequence). The germline V and J ends were trimmed by 0 bases and 3 bases, with 9 bases remaining between them. This CDR3 comprises 16 residues.

The V and J genes are TRBV9 and TRBJ2-1; 12 nucleotides align to TRBD2. Unmatched junction bases numbered 10, after V lost 4 bases and J lost 8 bases. The CDR3 is 16 residues long. In germline, CDR1 is SGDLS, CDR2 YYNGEE. The chain's CDR3 is CASSSRTSGAGDEQFF. In nucleotides, the CDR3 is TGTGCCAGCAGCTCCCGGACTAGCGGGGCCGGGGATGAGCAGTTCTTC.

This clone came up a few times. The J gene is TRBJ1-3, the V gene TRBV2; TRBD1 is a possible D gene (5 bases). CDR1 and CDR2 (germline): SNHLY, FYNNEI. The CDR3 spans 14 residues. V lost 7 bases and J 2 bases, leaving 12 bases between the germline ends. For the CDR3, the DNA is TGTGCCAGCACCACAGGTCCGGCTGGAAACACCATATATTTT. Protein product: CASTTGPAGNTIYF.

The chain links TRBV5-6 to TRBJ1-3; a possible D gene is TRBD1 (6 bases). CDR1 and CDR2 from the germline V gene are SGHDT and YYEEEE. The CDR3 loop spans 15 amino acids. V was clipped by 1 base and J by 3 bases, with 11 bases between them. The CDR3 here is CASSLFGGGGNTIYF. The CDR3 DNA follows: TGTGCCAGCAGCTTGTTTGGGGGCGGTGGAAACACCATATATTTT.

The V call is TRBV5-6, the J call TRBJ1-2; 7 nucleotides agree with TRBD1. There are 15 residues in the CDR3. V dropped 3 bases and J dropped 5; count of bases not matched to a gene: 10. Per the germline V gene, CDR1 is SGHDT and CDR2 is YYEEEE. CDR3 sequence: CASSSADRLKYGYTF. Here the CDR3 DNA reads TGTGCCAGCAGCTCAGCGGACAGGTTGAAATATGGCTACACCTTC.

The chain recombines TRBV19 with TRBJ2-1; 7 bases fit TRBD1. V dropped 7 bases and J dropped 0; count of bases not matched to a gene: 3. The CDR3 spans 14 residues. Per the germline V gene, CDR1 is LNHDA and CDR2 is SQIVND (reference sequence). In DNA form, the CDR3 reads TGTGCCAGTATCCGGGACAGCTCCTACAATGAGCAGTTCTTC. Translated, it gives CASIRDSSYNEQFF.

The V gene is TRBV5-6, the J gene TRBJ1-2; tentative D call: TRBD1 (6 bases). Trimming removed 0 bases at V and 4 bases at J, with 13 bases between. The CDR3 contains 15 residues. Germline V CDR1 and CDR2: SGHDT, YYEEEE. DNA of the CDR3: TGTGCCAGCAGCTTGGATGCAGGGGCCGGCTATGGCTACACCTTC. Translated: CASSLDAGAGYGYTF.

The V gene is TRBV6-6, the J gene TRBJ2-7; 8 bases are a match to TRBD1. The CDR3 loop spans 16 amino acids. Germline CDR1 is MNHNY and CDR2 is SVGAGI (reference sequence). V shed 9 bases and J 1 base; nucleotides not matched to a gene: 14. CDR3 region: CASSHGRTGKSYEQYF. CDR3 in DNA: TGTGCCAGTTCACACGGAAGGACAGGGAAATCCTACGAGCAGTACTTC.

V is TRBV6-6 and J is TRBJ2-5; no clear D. Deletions cut 4 bases from V and 5 bases from J, with 8 bases between. The CDR3 spans 12 residues. Germline V gives CDR1 MNHNY, CDR2 SVGAGI (reference sequence). The CDR3 sequence is CASSLLAETQYF. Here the CDR3 DNA reads TGTGCCAGCAGTTTGTTAGCCGAGACCCAGTACTTC.

This chain connects TRBV9 to TRBJ1-4; D unclear. The germline gives CDR1 SGDLS, CDR2 YYNGEE. Trimming took off 0 bases at V and 8 bases at J, with 14 bases between the two ends. This CDR3 is built from 15 residues. The CDR3 nucleotides read TGTGCCAGCAGCGTAGGAAGGTCTCGAGGGGAAAAACTGTTTTTT. This encodes CASSVGRSRGEKLFF.

This sequence joins TRBV10-3 and TRBJ2-5, with D possibly TRBD1 on 6 matching bases. Germline loops: CDR1 ENHRY, CDR2 SYGVKD. The CDR3 has 15 amino acids. V lost 6 bases to trimming and J lost 1 base, with 15 bases between them. This CDR3 reads CAISALLGAQETQYF. For the CDR3, the DNA is TGTGCCATCAGCGCATTATTGGGGGCCCAAGAGACCCAGTACTTC.

This sequence joins TRBV7-6 and TRBJ1-3, with D possibly TRBD1 on 6 matching bases. Between the trimmed V and J ends, which lost 5 bases and 0 bases, there was a span of 14 bases. The CDR3 sequence is 16 residues long. The germline V gene encodes CDR1 SGHVS and CDR2 FNYEAQ. The chain's CDR3 is CASSKLTGTSGNTIYF. The CDR3 DNA reads TGTGCCAGCAGCAAACTAACAGGGACCTCTGGAAACACCATATATTTT.

The chain employs TRBV4-1 and TRBJ2-1; TRBD1 agrees at 7 bases. Per germline, CDR1 MGHRA and CDR2 YSYEKL. The junction had 2 bases not matched to a gene; V was cut back by 3 bases and J by 0 bases. The CDR3 has 15 amino acids. The CDR3 nucleotides read TGCGCCAGCAGCCAGAGGGACAGCTCCTACAATGAGCAGTTCTTC. Translating it yields CASSQRDSSYNEQFF.

V usage is TRBV24-1 and J usage is TRBJ1-2; TRBD1 matches at 10 bases. The CDR3 contains 14 residues. Germline V lookup: CDR1 KGHDR, CDR2 SFDVKD. V shed 7 bases, J shed 6 bases, and the junction held 7 bases outside the gene matches. The CDR3 loop is CATRGTGEEDGYTF. The CDR3, as DNA: TGTGCCACCAGGGGGACAGGGGAGGAGGATGGCTACACCTTC.

This chain uses TRBV28 with TRBJ1-2; D remains ambiguous. The germline V and J ends were trimmed by 0 bases and 0 bases, with 5 bases remaining between them. Germline CDR1 and CDR2: MDHEN and SYDVKM. The CDR3 totals 14 residues. Written as DNA, the CDR3 is TGTGCCAGCAGTTTATGGGCACCTAACTATGGCTACACCTTC. Translated: CASSLWAPNYGYTF.

V is TRBV7-9 and J is TRBJ1-6; 9 bases agree with TRBD1. The junction had 9 bases not matched to a gene; V was cut back by 10 bases and J by 5 bases. The CDR3 runs to 15 residues. The V gene's germline CDR1 is SEHNR and CDR2 FQNEAQ (reference sequence). For the CDR3, the DNA is TGTGCCACCGTAAGGGGGGACAGGGATAATTCACCCCTCCACTTT. This gives the protein CATVRGDRDNSPLHF. Full variable domain (remainder filled in from reference TRBV7-9 and TRBJ1-6): DTGVSQNPRHKITKRGQNVTFRCDPISEHNRLYWYRQTLGQGPEFLTYFQNEAQLEKSRLLSDRFSAERPKGSFSTLEIQRTEQGDSAMYLCATVRGDRDNSPLHFGNGTRLTVT.

The chain recombines TRBV2 with TRBJ2-3, with 7 bases matching TRBD2. The CDR3 length is 15 residues. Germline assignment: CDR1 SNHLY and CDR2 FYNNEI. V dropped 4 bases and J dropped 3; count of bases not matched to a gene: 7. Here the CDR3 reads CASSGRLAGTDTQYF. CDR3 sequence (DNA): TGTGCCAGCAGTGGGCGACTAGCTGGGACAGATACGCAGTATTTT.

Details on this clone: The junction departs from the called germline gene at one end, perhaps through a read error. V and J are TRBV7-7 and TRBJ2-3; D may be TRBD2 (5 bases). Germline V lookup: CDR1 SSHAT, CDR2 FNYEAQ (reference sequence). The CDR3 sequence is 16 residues long. The CDR3 DNA is TGTGCTAGCAGCTTAGATACTCTAGCCGTCACAGATACGCAGTATTTT. Translated: CASSLDTLAVTDTQYF.

The chain has TRBV19 and TRBJ2-6; tentative D call: TRBD1 (6 bases). In germline, CDR1 is LNHDA, CDR2 SQIVND (reference sequence). This CDR3 is 17 amino acids long. The V end was cut by 9 bases, the J end by 3 bases, with 21 bases between. CDR3 in amino acids: CASRGAGVADGANVLTF. CDR3 bases: TGTGCCAGCCGAGGGGCAGGGGTCGCGGATGGGGCCAACGTCCTGACTTTC.

This chain uses TRBV5-4 with TRBJ2-1; D unresolved. The CDR3 covers 15 residues. V lost 0 bases and J lost 0, with 7 bases in between. Germline V gene sequence: CDR1 SGHNT, CDR2 YYREEE (reference sequence). The CDR3 here is CASSLAPSSYNEQFF. In DNA form, the CDR3 reads TGTGCCAGCAGCTTGGCCCCGAGCTCCTACAATGAGCAGTTCTTC.

The chain recombines TRBV7-7 with TRBJ2-2, with TRBD2 as a possible D gene (5 bases). The germline CDR1 and CDR2 sequences are SSHAT and FNYEAQ (reference sequence). This CDR3 has 17 residues. With 0 bases removed from V and 0 bases from J, the gap between germline ends came to 11 bases. The CDR3 bases are TGTGCCAGCAGCTTAGCAACGGGGAATGCGAACACCGGGGAGCTGTTTTTT. Translating it yields CASSLATGNANTGELFF.

V and J are TRBV3-1 (or the pseudogene TRBV3-2) and TRBJ2-1, with a tentative D call TRBD1 (7 bases). CDR1 and CDR2 (germline): LGHDT, YNNKEL (reference sequence). The CDR3 covers 15 residues. Trimming cost V 4 bases and J 3 bases, with 13 bases left between them. CDR3 amino acids: CASSPGGLVYNEQFF. The CDR3 nucleotides are TGTGCCAGCAGCCCAGGGGGGCTTGTCTACAATGAGCAGTTCTTC.

J is TRBJ2-1 and V is TRBV5-6; 9 nucleotides line up with TRBD2. Per the germline V gene, CDR1 is SGHDT and CDR2 is YYEEEE. The length of the CDR3 is 16 residues. The V and J ends lost 4 bases and 2 bases, in that order; junction bases with no gene match: 7. In DNA, the CDR3 is TGTGCCAGCAGCCTGGGGGGGACTAGCCCCTACAATGAGCAGTTCTTC. It translates to CASSLGGTSPYNEQFF. Based on the CDR3 plus reference TRBV5-6 and TRBJ2-1, the full variable domain is DAGVTQSPTHLIKTRGQQVTLRCSPKSGHDTVSWYQQALGQGPQFIFQYYEEEERQRGNFPDRFSGHQFPNYSSELNVNALLLGDSALYLCASSLGGTSPYNEQFFGPGTRLTVL.